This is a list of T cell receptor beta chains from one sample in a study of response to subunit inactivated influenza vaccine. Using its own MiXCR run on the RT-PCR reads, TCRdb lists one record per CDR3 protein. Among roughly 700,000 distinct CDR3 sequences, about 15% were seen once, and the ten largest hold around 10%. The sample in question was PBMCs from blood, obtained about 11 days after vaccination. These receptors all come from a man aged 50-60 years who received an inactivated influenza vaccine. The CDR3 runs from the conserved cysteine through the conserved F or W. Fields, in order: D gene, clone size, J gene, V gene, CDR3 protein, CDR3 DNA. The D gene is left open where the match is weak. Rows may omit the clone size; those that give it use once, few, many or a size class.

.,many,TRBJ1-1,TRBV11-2,CASSLVGVNTEAFF,TGTGCCAGCAGCTTAGTGGGAGTGAACACTGAAGCTTTCTTT
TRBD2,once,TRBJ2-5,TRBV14,CASSFRTSVKETQYF,TGTGCCAGCAGCTTTCGGACTAGCGTAAAAGAGACCCAGTACTTC
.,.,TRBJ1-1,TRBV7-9,CASSHTGQKNTEAFF,TGTGCCAGCAGCCATACCGGACAGAAGAACACTGAAGCTTTCTTT
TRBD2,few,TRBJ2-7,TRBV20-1,CSASSGTSVRNEQYF,TGCAGTGCTAGTTCCGGGACTAGCGTCAGGAACGAGCAGTACTTC
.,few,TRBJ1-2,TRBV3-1,CASSQMAGADLYYGYTF,TGTGCCAGCAGCCAAATGGCAGGGGCAGACTTATACTATGGCTACACCTTC
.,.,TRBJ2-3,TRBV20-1,CSARGGQIYTDTQYF,TGCAGTGCTAGAGGGGGCCAAATTTACACAGATACGCAGTATTTT
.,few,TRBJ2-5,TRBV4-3,CASSQDEARRETQYF,TGCGCCAGCAGCCAAGATGAGGCCAGGAGGGAGACCCAGTACTTC
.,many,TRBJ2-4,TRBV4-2,CASSQDLLLTKNIQYF,TGTGCCAGCAGCCAAGATCTGCTTCTGACCAAAAACATTCAGTACTTC
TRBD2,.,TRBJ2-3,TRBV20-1,CSARDLGLAGVVSTDTQYF,TGCAGTGCTAGAGACCTAGGGCTAGCGGGAGTCGTTAGCACAGATACGCAGTATTTT
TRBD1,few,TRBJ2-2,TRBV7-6,CASSIDRVNTGELFF,TGTGCCAGCAGCATCGACAGGGTTAACACCGGGGAGCTGTTTTTT
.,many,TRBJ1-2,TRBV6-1,CASSEDGYGYTF,TGTGCCAGCAGTGAAGACGGCTATGGCTACACCTTC
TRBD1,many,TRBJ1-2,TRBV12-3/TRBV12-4,CASSLLPQTGDYGYTF,TGTGCCAGCAGTTTATTACCCCAGACAGGGGATTATGGCTACACCTTC
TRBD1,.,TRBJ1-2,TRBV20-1,CSARDRVGGYTF,TGCAGTGCTAGGGACAGGGTCGGCGGCTACACCTTC
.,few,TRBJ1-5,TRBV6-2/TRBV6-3,CASSPVFQPQHF,TGTGCCAGCAGCCCGGTTTTTCAGCCCCAGCATTTT
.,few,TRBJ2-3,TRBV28,CASTLSGTDTQYF,TGTGCCAGCACTCTTTCCGGCACAGATACGCAGTATTTT
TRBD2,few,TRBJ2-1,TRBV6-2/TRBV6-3,CASRSPGTSGCQFF,TGTGCCAGCAGGTCTCCCGGGACTAGCGGTTGTCAGTTCTTC
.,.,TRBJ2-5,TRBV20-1,CSARDMGSTKWETQYF,TGCAGTGCTAGAGATATGGGGAGTACCAAGTGGGAGACCCAGTACTTC
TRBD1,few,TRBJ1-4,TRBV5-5,CASSLGGTGGEKLFF,TGTGCCAGCAGCCTGGGCGGGACAGGGGGAGAAAAACTGTTTTTT
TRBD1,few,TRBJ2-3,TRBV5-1,CASSPGTGQGTQYF,TGCGCCAGCAGCCCCGGGACAGGGCAGGGTACGCAGTATTTT
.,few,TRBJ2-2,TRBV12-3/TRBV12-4,CASTLVGGGTGELFF,TGTGCCAGCACCCTGGTGGGTGGTGGCACCGGGGAGCTGTTTTTT
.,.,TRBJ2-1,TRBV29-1,CSVERSGRYNEQFF,TGCAGCGTTGAACGTAGCGGACGTTACAATGAGCAGTTCTTC
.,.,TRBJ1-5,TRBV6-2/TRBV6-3,CASSYNVQGNNQPQHF,TGTGCCAGCAGTTACAACGTGCAGGGAAATAATCAGCCCCAGCATTTT
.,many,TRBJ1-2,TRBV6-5,CASSYSTGGAGYTF,TGTGCCAGCAGTTACTCGACGGGAGGGGCGGGCTACACCTTC
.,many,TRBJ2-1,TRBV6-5,CASSYSFPESSYNEQFF,TGTGCCAGCAGTTACTCGTTCCCAGAGAGCTCCTACAATGAGCAGTTCTTC
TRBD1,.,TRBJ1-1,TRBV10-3,CAISPRQGDYTEAFF,TGTGCCATCAGTCCACGACAGGGGGATTACACTGAAGCTTTCTTT
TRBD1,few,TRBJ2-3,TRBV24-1,CATSDPSRQGDRDTDTQYF,TGTGCCACCAGTGACCCCAGTCGACAGGGCGACCGAGACACAGATACGCAGTATTTT
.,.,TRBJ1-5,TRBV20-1,CSARGVNQPQHF,TGCAGTGCCAGGGGCGTCAATCAGCCCCAGCATTTT
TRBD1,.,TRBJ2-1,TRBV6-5,CASSYTGTGTYNEQFF,TGTGCCAGCAGTTACACAGGGACAGGGACCTACAATGAGCAGTTCTTC
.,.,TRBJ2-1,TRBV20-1,CSPVREQFF,TGCAGTCCCGTGCGTGAGCAGTTCTTC
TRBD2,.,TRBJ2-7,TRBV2,CASSLGLAPNYEQYF,TGTGCCAGCAGTCTAGGACTAGCGCCGAACTACGAGCAGTACTTC
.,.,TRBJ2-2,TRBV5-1,CASSLVYGVSGELFF,TGCGCCAGCAGCTTGGTGTATGGAGTCTCGGGGGAGCTGTTTTTT
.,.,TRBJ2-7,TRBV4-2,CASSQAMGLHEQYF,TGTGCCAGCAGCCAAGCAATGGGGCTCCACGAGCAGTACTTC
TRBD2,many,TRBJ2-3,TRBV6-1,CASSFSGKVTQYF,TGTGCCAGCAGCTTTAGCGGGAAGGTTACGCAGTATTTT